This record looks at one T cell receptor beta chain sequence and its context. As yet, its antigen is unknown. Germline V lookup: CDR1 SGHKS, CDR2 YYEKEE (reference sequence). The CDR3 is 13 residues long. The V end lost 5 bases, the J end lost 3 bases, and 11 bases lay between the germline ends. Assay: immunoSEQ multiplex PCR; the TCRdb copy retains only in-frame clones and omits some. The table records more than 35,000 clones, about two thirds of them present only once. The entry originates in a study of cytotoxic CD8 clonotypes in ibrutinib-treated CLL. Findings and caveats of the study: Clonality increased at ibrutinib response and stayed stable in sustained remission. At progression, however, it fell back toward baseline.

The source material was PBMCs, sampled at disease progression, from a patient treated with ibrutinib. The origin of this receptor is a human donor with chronic lymphocytic leukemia. This chain connects TRBV5-5 to TRBJ2-5; D is ambiguous. The CDR3, as DNA: TGTGCCAGCAGTAGGGCAGGTGAAGAGACCCAGTACTTC. This codes for CASSRAGEETQYF.